This TCR beta chain was captured by sequencing in a study of T cell responses to AZD1222 COVID-19 vaccine. General study findings and limits: Most donors were white British and more were female, and clonal diversity was possibly underestimated. Spike-wide vaccine-associated CD4 TCRs dominated at 160-218 and 743-854. Recipients of AZD1222 seropositive at baseline numbered only 6 or 7. Spike-specific TCR breadth and depth both grew after two AZD1222 doses.

Comment on this clone: Its target is unknown.

The CDR3 runs 18 residues. CDR1 SGHTA and CDR2 FQGTGA come from the germline V gene. Trimming cost V 5 bases and J 5 bases, with 22 bases left between them. The repertoire was sequenced with immunoSEQ multiplex PCR; TCRdb's copy has only in-frame clones and lacks some. Found here are around 99,000 clones, roughly 90% of them singletons; the top ten hold less than 8%. Sequencing was performed on peripheral blood, taken on day 0 of AZD1222 vaccination. The chain links TRBV7-3 to TRBJ1-6; TRBD1 is a possible D gene (5 bases). This receptor was obtained from an adult in good health. The CDR3 loop is CASSRTGGTGTDNSPLHF. CDR3 in DNA: TGTGCCAGCAGCCGCACCGGGGGGACCGGGACCGATAATTCACCCCTCCACTTT.